Following are 18 T cell receptor beta chains from one sample sequenced in a study of OX40 agonist ivuxolimab in advanced cancers. The method was immunoSEQ multiplex PCR; TCRdb's version includes in-frame clones alone and lacks a portion of them. The sample lists 55,000 to 75,000 clones, 65% to 85% occurring once. The sample was CD4+ or CD8+ T cells sorted from blood, taken in a trial of the OX40 agonist ivuxolimab. The receptors were gathered from an adult with an advanced solid tumor such as melanoma, head and neck, liver or kidney cancer.

This clone was detected once. The CDR3 nucleotides read TGCAGCGTTGCAGGGACTAGCGGTAGCACAGATACGCAGTATTTT. This encodes CSVAGTSGSTDTQYF. The chain couples TRBV29-1 to TRBJ2-3; 11 positions match TRBD2. The CDR3 runs to 15 residues. With V trimmed by 4 bases and J by 0 bases, 3 bases remained unmatched. Germline CDR1 SQVTM, CDR2 ANQGSEA.

The V and J genes are TRBV30 and TRBJ2-7, with 7 bases lining up with TRBD1. V gave up 0 bases and J gave up 1 base; unmatched junction bases: 12. This CDR3 region has 17 residues. Looked up from germline, CDR1 is GTSNPN and CDR2 is SVGIG (reference sequence). CDR3 residues: CAWSVLGRTGRSYEQYF. The DNA of the CDR3 is TGTGCCTGGAGTGTACTAGGAAGGACAGGAAGATCCTACGAGCAGTACTTC.

The chain combines TRBV28 with TRBJ2-1; weak D call: TRBD2 (6 bases). The length of the CDR3 is 13 residues. CDR1 and CDR2 from the germline V gene are MDHEN and SYDVKM. V was clipped by 3 bases and J by 6 bases, with 9 bases between them. The CDR3 DNA is TGTGCCAGCAGTTTTGGTAGCGGCAATGAGCAGTTCTTC. Translating gives CASSFGSGNEQFF.

This clone was detected once. This sequence joins TRBV4-1 and TRBJ2-3; TRBD2 matches 8 bases. Per the germline V gene, CDR1 is MGHRA and CDR2 is YSYEKL. The CDR3 extends over 14 amino acids. Trimming took 8 bases from V and 11 from J; bases not matched to a gene: 15. The CDR3 reads CASGKRAGARKQYF. The CDR3 DNA follows: TGCGCCAGCGGGAAGAGAGCGGGGGCCCGGAAGCAGTATTTT.

The chain is built from TRBV12-1 and TRBJ2-5; the listed D gene, TRBD2, was not tested against the DNA. TRBV12-1 is tagged as a pseudogene. This CDR3 is 16 amino acids long. Written as DNA, the CDR3 is TGTGCCAGCAGCCCGGGGGCGGGAGGTCCCCAAGAGACCCAGTACTTC. Its protein product is CASSPGAGGPQETQYF.

J is TRBJ2-5 and V is TRBV7-2; 10 bases line up with TRBD2. Unmatched junction bases numbered 1, after V lost 5 bases and J lost 4 bases. CDR1 and CDR2 (germline): SGHTA, FQGNSA. The length of the CDR3 is 13 residues. The CDR3 reads CASSRLAGETQYF. As DNA, the CDR3 is TGTGCCAGCAGCCGACTAGCGGGAGAGACCCAGTACTTC.

The J gene is TRBJ1-2, the V gene TRBV23-1, with TRBD1 matching over 7 bases. TRBV23-1 is placed among ORFs of uncertain function. Trimming at V came to 2 bases and at J to 6 bases, leaving 12 bases not matched to a gene. This CDR3 spans 16 amino acids. Written as DNA, the CDR3 is TGCGCCAGCAGTCAACGACTCGACAGGGTGGTCGATGGCTACACCTTC. It is translated as CASSQRLDRVVDGYTF.

V gene TRBV4-3 combines with J gene TRBJ2-1; 7 bases map to TRBD2. Trimming cost V 4 bases and J 14 bases; bases outside gene matches: 11. CDR3 length equals 13 residues. The germline V gene encodes CDR1 LGHNA and CDR2 YSLEER. CDR3 sequence (DNA): TGCGCCAGCAGCCGTAGCGTCCGGGAGGAGAAGTTCTTC. Protein product: CASSRSVREEKFF.

This clone was seen once. The CDR3 is CAWTSTYSYNEQFF. For the CDR3, the DNA is TGTGCCTGGACCTCGACTTACTCCTACAATGAGCAGTTCTTC. The rearrangement links TRBV30 to TRBJ2-1; D gene ambiguous. V dropped 4 bases and J dropped 0 bases, with 10 bases sitting between them. This CDR3 has 14 amino acids. Germline CDR1 and CDR2: GTSNPN and SVGIG (reference sequence).

The chain uses TRBV11-2 and TRBJ2-1; 10 bases match TRBD2. The CDR3 is made up of 16 amino acids. Germline CDR1 SGHAT, CDR2 FQNNGV. The V segment lost 1 base and the J segment 8 bases; nucleotides outside the gene matches: 8. This CDR3 is CASSLGIFLAGDEQFF. CDR3 nucleotides: TGTGCCAGCAGCTTAGGTATTTTCCTAGCGGGGGATGAGCAGTTCTTC.

This clone has only one observation. This sequence joins TRBV5-4 and TRBJ2-7; 9 nucleotides agree with TRBD1. V gave up 3 bases and J gave up 3 bases; unmatched junction bases: 7. This CDR3 is 15 amino acids long. Germline V CDR1 and CDR2: SGHNT, YYREEE (reference sequence). The CDR3 is CASSSGTGTIYEQYF. CDR3 coding DNA: TGTGCCAGCAGCTCGGGGACAGGGACGATCTACGAGCAGTACTTC.

The rearrangement links TRBV30 to TRBJ1-1; TRBD1 matches 7 bases. V gave up 0 bases and J gave up 5 bases; unmatched junction bases: 9. The CDR3 totals 15 residues. CDR1 and CDR2 from the germline V gene are GTSNPN and SVGIG (reference sequence). CDR3 DNA: TGTGCCTGGAGTGTACGGGGGGCAGGGGGAACTGAAGCTTTCTTT. Its protein product is CAWSVRGAGGTEAFF.

This clone was counted a few times. This chain joins TRBV21-1 and TRBJ1-5; the table's D call, TRBD1, has no DNA check behind it. TRBV21-1 is classified as a pseudogene. This CDR3 contains 14 residues. The chain's CDR3 is CASSRQGPDQPQHF. The CDR3, as DNA: TGTGCCAGCAGCCGTCAGGGGCCTGATCAGCCCCAGCATTTT.

The rearrangement links TRBV28 to TRBJ2-7; a weak D match, TRBD2 (6 bases). V lost 4 bases and J 9 bases, leaving 31 bases between the germline ends. This CDR3 has 18 residues. Germline V gives CDR1 MDHEN, CDR2 SYDVKM. The CDR3 protein is CASSSGRRGTAALSGQYF. The CDR3 DNA sequence: TGTGCCAGCAGTTCCGGTCGCCGGGGGACGGCAGCCCTTTCGGGGCAGTACTTC. Complete variable domain (other parts from reference TRBV28 and TRBJ2-7): DVKVTQSSRYLVKRTGEKVFLECVQDMDHENMFWYRQDPGLGLRLIYFSYDVKMKEKGDIPEGYSVSREKKERFSLILESASTNQTSMYLCASSSGRRGTAALSGQYFGPGTRLTVT.

V and J are TRBV27 and TRBJ2-3, with 10 positions matching TRBD2. This CDR3 contains 15 residues. Per germline, CDR1 MNHEY and CDR2 SMNVEV (reference sequence). V shed 5 bases, J shed 4 bases, and the junction held 6 bases outside the gene matches. The CDR3 bases are TGTGCCAGCAGTCCCGGGACTAGCGAAGCAGATACGCAGTATTTT. Its translation is CASSPGTSEADTQYF.

V usage is TRBV5-1 and J usage is TRBJ2-1, with a possible D match to TRBD1 (6 bases). V was cut by 1 base and J by 5 bases, with 10 bases left in between. Germline lookup yields CDR1 SGHRS and CDR2 YFSETQ. This CDR3 has 14 residues. The CDR3 loop reads CASSLTGPNNEQFF. In DNA, the CDR3 is TGCGCCAGCAGCTTGACAGGGCCAAACAATGAGCAGTTCTTC. The full variable domain, rest sourced from reference TRBV5-1 and TRBJ2-1, is KAGVTQTPRYLIKTRGQQVTLSCSPISGHRSVSWYQQTPGQGLQFLFEYFSETQRNKGNFPGRFSGRQFSNSRSEMNVSTLELGDSALYLCASSLTGPNNEQFFGPGTRLTVL.

The chain links TRBV5-6 to TRBJ2-7; no firm D call. Germline lookup yields CDR1 SGHDT and CDR2 YYEEEE. The CDR3 has 12 residues. V lost 4 bases and J lost 0, with 5 bases in between. For the CDR3, the DNA is TGTGCCAGCAGCCTCCACTCCTACGAGCAGTACTTC. It is translated as CASSLHSYEQYF. The whole variable domain, filled in from reference TRBV5-6 and TRBJ2-7, reads DAGVTQSPTHLIKTRGQQVTLRCSPKSGHDTVSWYQQALGQGPQFIFQYYEEEERQRGNFPDRFSGHQFPNYSSELNVNALLLGDSALYLCASSLHSYEQYFGPGTRLTVT.

This clone was seen once. The chain couples TRBV10-3 to TRBJ1-1, with D possibly being TRBD1 (6 bases). CDR3 size: 13 residues. Germline V gene data show CDR1 as ENHRY and CDR2 as SYGVKD. V gave up 11 bases and J gave up 2 bases, with 15 bases separating them. The CDR3 bases are TGTGCCTCCGTACAGGGCGGAAACACTGAAGCTTTCTTT. It codes for CASVQGGNTEAFF.